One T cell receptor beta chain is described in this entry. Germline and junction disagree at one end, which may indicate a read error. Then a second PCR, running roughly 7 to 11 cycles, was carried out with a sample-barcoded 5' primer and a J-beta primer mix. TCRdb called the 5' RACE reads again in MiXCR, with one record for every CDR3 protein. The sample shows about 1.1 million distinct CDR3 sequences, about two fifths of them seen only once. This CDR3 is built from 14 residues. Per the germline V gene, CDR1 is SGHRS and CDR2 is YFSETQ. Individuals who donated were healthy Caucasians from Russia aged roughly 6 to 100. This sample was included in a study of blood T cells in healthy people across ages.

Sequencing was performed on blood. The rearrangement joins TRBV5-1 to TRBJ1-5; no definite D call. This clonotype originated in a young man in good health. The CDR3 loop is CVSSNDGSNQPQHF. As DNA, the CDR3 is TGCGTCAGCAGCAACGACGGTAGCAATCAGCCCCAGCATTTT.